Presented here are 16 T cell receptor beta chains from one specimen sequenced in a study of T cell responses to AZD1222 COVID-19 vaccine. The protocol was immunoSEQ multiplex PCR, while the TCRdb copy is restricted to in-frame clones and leaves out a portion. The sample includes approximately 190,000 clones, approximately 90% seen only once; the top ten take over 0.85%. The sample was peripheral blood, taken on day 0 of AZD1222 vaccination. These receptors came from an adult in good health.

The genes are TRBV9 and TRBJ1-3; weak D call: TRBD1 (5 bases). V was cut by 0 bases and J by 1 base, with 14 bases left in between. CDR1 is SGDLS and CDR2 is YYNGEE in the germline V gene. This CDR3 has 17 amino acids. The CDR3 bases are TGTGCCAGCAGCGTAGCGTCAGGCAGGGCTTCTGGAAACACCATATATTTT. It codes for CASSVASGRASGNTIYF. The full variable domain, rest sourced from reference TRBV9 and TRBJ1-3, is DSGVTQTPKHLITATGQRVTLRCSPRSGDLSVYWYQQSLDQGLQFLIQYYNGEERAKGNILERFSAQQFPDLHSELNLSSLELGDSALYFCASSVASGRASGNTIYFGEGSWLTVV.

This chain links TRBV18 with TRBJ1-5; D is undetermined. This CDR3 has 13 residues. V gave up 3 bases and J gave up 5 bases, with 8 bases separating them. Germline V CDR1 and CDR2: KGHSH, LQKENI. This chain's CDR3 is CASSPGYHQPQHF. The CDR3 DNA follows: TGTGCCAGCTCACCCGGCTATCATCAGCCCCAGCATTTT.

The J gene is TRBJ2-2, the V gene TRBV7-3, with TRBD1 matching over 7 bases. J gave up 0 bases and V 5 bases, and 6 bases lay outside the gene matches. Germline CDR1 SGHTA, CDR2 FQGTGA. This CDR3 comprises 16 residues. The CDR3 DNA reads as TGTGCCAGCAGCCAAGGGACAGCCCCGAACACCGGGGAGCTGTTTTTT. Translating gives CASSQGTAPNTGELFF.

This clone was seen a single time. The gene calls are TRBV6-6 and TRBJ2-1; maybe TRBD2 (5 bases). V lost 2 bases to trimming and J lost 6 bases, with 11 bases between them. Per the germline V gene, CDR1 is MNHNY and CDR2 is SVGAGI (reference sequence). The CDR3 sequence is 14 residues long. For the CDR3, the DNA is TGTGCCAGCAGTTACGGCCTAGCAGGCAATGAGCAGTTCTTC. Protein product: CASSYGLAGNEQFF.

The V gene is TRBV28, the J gene TRBJ2-7; D is unresolved. The ends were cut back, 1 base at V and 0 bases at J, with 13 bases in the middle. CDR1 MDHEN and CDR2 SYDVKM come from the germline V gene. The CDR3 runs 16 residues. Written as DNA, the CDR3 is TGTGCCAGCAGTTTATCGGCTATAATCACCTCCTACGAGCAGTACTTC. The encoded protein is CASSLSAIITSYEQYF.

CDR3 in amino acids: CASSLMAGGPLRPDTQYF. The CDR3 DNA follows: TGTGCCAGCAGCTTGATGGCGGGGGGGCCACTCAGACCAGATACGCAGTATTTT. The V and J genes are TRBV5-5 and TRBJ2-3, with 9 nucleotides matching TRBD2. There are 18 residues in the CDR3. J lost 4 bases, V lost 1 base, and 13 bases had no gene match. CDR1 SGHKS and CDR2 YYEKEE come from the germline V gene (reference sequence).

V gene TRBV28 combines with J gene TRBJ2-1; no clear D. V lost 2 bases to trimming and J lost 4 bases, with 3 bases between them. The CDR3 contains 12 residues. In germline, CDR1 is MDHEN, CDR2 SYDVKM. CDR3 in amino acids: CASSLRYNEQFF. As DNA, the CDR3 is TGTGCCAGCAGTTTACGGTACAATGAGCAGTTCTTC.

The sample holds a few counts of this clone. This chain links TRBV13 with TRBJ2-2; the D gene could be TRBD1 or TRBD2 (5 bases each). V lost 6 bases to trimming and J lost 7 bases, with 18 bases between them. The CDR3 covers 15 residues. CDR1 is PRHDT and CDR2 is FYEKMQ in the germline V gene (reference sequence). CDR3 in DNA: TGTGCCAGCAGTAATGGGACCACCTTCGTCGGGGAGCTGTTTTTT. Amino acid sequence: CASSNGTTFVGELFF. Complete variable domain (other parts from reference TRBV13 and TRBJ2-2): AAGVIQSPRHLIKEKRETATLKCYPIPRHDTVYWYQQGPGQDPQFLISFYEKMQSDKGSIPDRFSAQQFSDYHSELNMSSLELGDSALYFCASSNGTTFVGELFFGEGSRLTVL.

This clone was observed at least ten times. The chain links TRBV5-1 to TRBJ2-7, with 8 bases lining up with TRBD1. This CDR3 contains 14 residues. Unmatched junction bases numbered 4, after V lost 4 bases and J lost 1 base. The V gene's germline CDR1 is SGHRS and CDR2 YFSETQ. CDR3 nucleotide sequence: TGCGCCAGCAGCCCCGGGACAGGTTCCTACGAGCAGTACTTC. The encoded protein is CASSPGTGSYEQYF.

The chain uses TRBV5-1 and TRBJ2-3; no firm D call. Trimming stripped 0 bases from V and 3 bases from J, with 14 bases between. The germline CDR1 and CDR2 sequences are SGHRS and YFSETQ. The CDR3 length is 16 residues. The CDR3 DNA reads TGCGCCAGCAGCTTGGCAGGTAGGATTCGGACAGATACGCAGTATTTT. Its protein is CASSLAGRIRTDTQYF.

The rearrangement joins TRBV3-1 (or the pseudogene TRBV3-2) to TRBJ1-1; D call uncertain. V lost 0 bases and J lost 7, with 9 bases in between. In germline, CDR1 is LGHDT, CDR2 YNNKEL (reference sequence). The CDR3 is 13 residues long. CDR3 residues: CASSQDGRSEAFF. CDR3 in DNA: TGTGCCAGCAGCCAAGATGGGAGAAGTGAAGCTTTCTTT.

This rearrangement joins TRBV9 to TRBJ2-3; 14 bases map to TRBD2. The CDR3 runs 17 residues. After removal of 4 bases from V and 3 bases from J, the junction contained 7 bases not matched to a gene. Germline CDR1 and CDR2: SGDLS and YYNGEE. CDR3: CASSPRTSGGLTDTQYF. The CDR3 nucleotides are TGTGCCAGCAGCCCACGGACTAGCGGGGGGCTTACAGATACGCAGTATTTT.

V and J are TRBV29-1 and TRBJ1-1; D gene uncertain. CDR1 and CDR2 from the germline V gene are SQVTM and ANQGSEA. V gave up 4 bases and J gave up 6 bases, with 12 bases separating them. The length of the CDR3 is 12 residues. DNA of the CDR3: TGCAGCGTTGTGTGGGGTGGTCCTGAAGCTTTCTTT. Its translation: CSVVWGGPEAFF.

The chain combines TRBV29-1 with TRBJ2-7; D gene unclear. Deletions cut 5 bases from V and 2 bases from J, with 10 bases between. Per the germline V gene, CDR1 is SQVTM and CDR2 is ANQGSEA. The CDR3 loop spans 12 amino acids. The chain's CDR3 is CSVSPDTYEQYF. CDR3 sequence (DNA): TGCAGCGTTAGCCCCGACACCTACGAGCAGTACTTC.

J is TRBJ1-3 and V is TRBV12-3 or TRBV12-4; D is ambiguous. The V and J ends lost 4 bases and 4 bases respectively, with 2 bases between them. The CDR3 is 11 residues long. The CDR3 DNA is TGTGCCAGCAGTTACGGAAACACCATATATTTT. Its protein is CASSYGNTIYF.

In its sample, this clone was seen a few times. This sample includes further DNA sequences coding for the same CDR3. The V call is TRBV5-1, the J call TRBJ2-7; TRBD2 might be the D (7 bases). The germline V gene has CDR1 SGHRS and CDR2 YFSETQ. V lost 0 bases, J lost 4 bases, and 11 bases lay in between. The CDR3 is made up of 14 amino acids. CDR3 region: CASSLEGEGYEQYF. CDR3 DNA sequence: TGCGCCAGCAGCTTGGAGGGGGAGGGGTACGAGCAGTACTTC.